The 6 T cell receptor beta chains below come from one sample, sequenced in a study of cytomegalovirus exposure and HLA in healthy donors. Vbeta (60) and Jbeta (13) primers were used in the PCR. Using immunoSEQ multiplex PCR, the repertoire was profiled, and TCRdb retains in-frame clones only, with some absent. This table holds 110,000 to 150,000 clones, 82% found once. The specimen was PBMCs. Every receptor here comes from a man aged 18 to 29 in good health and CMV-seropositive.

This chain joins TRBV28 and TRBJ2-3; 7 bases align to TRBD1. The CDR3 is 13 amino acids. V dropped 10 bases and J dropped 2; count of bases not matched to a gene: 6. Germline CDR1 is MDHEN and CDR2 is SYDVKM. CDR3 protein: CATWDRVTDTQYF. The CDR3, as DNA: TGTGCCACCTGGGACAGAGTCACAGATACGCAGTATTTT.

The CDR3 sequence is CASRRQGTQYF. The DNA of the CDR3 is TGTGCCAGCAGGAGACAGGGCACGCAGTATTTT. The rearrangement joins TRBV28 to TRBJ2-3, with 7 bases aligning to TRBD1. V lost 6 bases and J lost 9; bases outside the gene matches: 3. This CDR3 is 11 amino acids long. Germline CDR1 reads MDHEN; CDR2 reads SYDVKM.

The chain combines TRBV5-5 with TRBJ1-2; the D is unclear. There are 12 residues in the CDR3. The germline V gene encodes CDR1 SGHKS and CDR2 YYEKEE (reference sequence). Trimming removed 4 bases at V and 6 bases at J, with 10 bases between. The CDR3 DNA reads TGTGCCAGCAGCCCTGGGCTGGATGGCTACACCTTC. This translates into CASSPGLDGYTF.

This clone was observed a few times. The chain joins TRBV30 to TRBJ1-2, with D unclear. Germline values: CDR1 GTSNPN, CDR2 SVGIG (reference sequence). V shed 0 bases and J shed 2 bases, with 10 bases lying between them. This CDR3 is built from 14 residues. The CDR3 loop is CAWSVETENYGYTF. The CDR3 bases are TGTGCCTGGAGTGTAGAGACGGAGAACTATGGCTACACCTTC.

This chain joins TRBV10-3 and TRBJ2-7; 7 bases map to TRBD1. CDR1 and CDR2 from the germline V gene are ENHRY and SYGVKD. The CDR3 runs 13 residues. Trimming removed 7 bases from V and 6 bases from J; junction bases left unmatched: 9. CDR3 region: CAITPGQPREQYF. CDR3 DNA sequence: TGTGCCATCACCCCGGGACAGCCCCGCGAGCAGTACTTC.

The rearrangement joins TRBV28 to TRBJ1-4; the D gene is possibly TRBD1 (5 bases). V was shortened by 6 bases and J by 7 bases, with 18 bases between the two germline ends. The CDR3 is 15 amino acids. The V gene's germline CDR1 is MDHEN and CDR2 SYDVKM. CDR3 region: CASSGGEGGGEKLFF. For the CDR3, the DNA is TGTGCCAGCAGCGGGGGGGAGGGAGGCGGTGAAAAACTGTTTTTT.